This is a list of T cell receptor beta chains from one sample in a study of identical twins. One entry per CDR3 protein, called by TCRdb with MiXCR from the 5' RACE reads. The table includes some 230,000 distinct CDR3 sequences, 6% to 7% detected once. Another study also made use of these data, one on T cells expressing NK-cell markers.

The sample was CD8+ T cells sorted from blood. These TCRs come from a young woman in good health. Both conserved end residues are trimmed from each CDR3. A D gene is named only where the DNA matches it firmly.

TRBV5-5	NA	TRBJ2-5	ASSLVTRSLETQY
TRBV7-2	NA	TRBJ1-5	ASSSDRGQPQH
TRBV19	NA	TRBJ1-4	ASSIVLDGNEKLF
TRBV4-1	TRBD1	TRBJ1-2	ASSPLGQGGVHASSNYGYT
TRBV6-2/TRBV6-3	NA	TRBJ2-1	ASSYGPEQF
TRBV5-1	TRBD1	TRBJ2-7	ASSLAPTGVAYEQY
TRBV19	NA	TRBJ2-7	ASSIVLGSFYEQY
TRBV7-9	TRBD1	TRBJ2-1	ASSLALLTGVNNEQF
TRBV10-3	TRBD1	TRBJ2-7	AISDSDRGLYEQY
TRBV12-3/TRBV12-4	NA	TRBJ2-7	ASSFEAYEQY
TRBV11-2	TRBD1	TRBJ2-1	ASRETGVGGRSYNEQF
TRBV16	NA	TRBJ1-3	ASSQTLLNTIY
TRBV5-5	NA	TRBJ2-2	ASSLALAQNTGELF
TRBV10-1	NA	TRBJ2-7	ASSEGDHYEQY
TRBV6-5	NA	TRBJ2-1	ASSYVGRLSSYNEQF
TRBV20-1	NA	TRBJ1-1	SASAAGDTEAF
TRBV7-9	NA	TRBJ1-5	ASTSSNQPQH
TRBV9	NA	TRBJ2-3	ATNKQGYADTQY
TRBV14	TRBD2	TRBJ2-2	ASRSGRNTGELF
TRBV12-3/TRBV12-4	TRBD2	TRBJ2-1	ASSSLAGGGGEQF
TRBV11-1	NA	TRBJ2-7	ASSSEDYEQY
TRBV20-1	TRBD2	TRBJ2-1	SARGIAGYNEQF
TRBV6-5	TRBD1	TRBJ2-7	ASSYRVRTGPEQY
TRBV12-3/TRBV12-4	NA	TRBJ2-7	ASSPTSYEQY
TRBV7-6	NA	TRBJ1-2	ASSLGPSYGYT
TRBV6-5	TRBD1	TRBJ1-2	ASSYDGTGGLGYT
TRBV15	NA	TRBJ1-1	ATSRTVNTEAF
TRBV6-1	TRBD1	TRBJ2-7	ASSGRGQGPTYEQY
TRBV10-3	NA	TRBJ1-2	AISGMAWNYGYT
TRBV27	NA	TRBJ1-5	ASSLSIKAGLNQPQH
TRBV6-1	NA	TRBJ1-6	ATRILLQGNSPLH
TRBV4-2	TRBD1	TRBJ2-7	ASSPRDSTYEQY
TRBV12-3/TRBV12-4	NA	TRBJ2-1	ASSFAKGEQF
TRBV7-2	NA	TRBJ1-1	ASSSVTRGPTEAF
TRBV12-3/TRBV12-4	NA	TRBJ2-7	ASSWSGSYEQY
TRBV7-9	NA	TRBJ2-1	ASSPGSRASEQF
TRBV6-1	NA	TRBJ2-3	ASRALVSGGLTDTQY
TRBV9	TRBD1	TRBJ2-5	ASSVEGTGFGETQY
TRBV29-1	NA	TRBJ2-7	SVEGRRNEQY
TRBV7-7	TRBD1	TRBJ2-2	ASSLGTGSTGELF
TRBV20-1	TRBD1	TRBJ1-6	SATPQGAGGSPLH
TRBV20-1	NA	TRBJ2-7	SAIDGQGTEQY
TRBV29-1	NA	TRBJ1-5	SARSGGNQPQH
TRBV20-1	NA	TRBJ2-7	SASFGGYEQY
TRBV7-2	TRBD2	TRBJ2-3	ASSRLAGGENTQY
TRBV6-2/TRBV6-3	NA	TRBJ2-2	ASSYTDKNTGELF
TRBV12-3/TRBV12-4	TRBD1	TRBJ1-3	ASSPGTGALY
TRBV6-2/TRBV6-3	NA	TRBJ2-1	ASRPSGDSYNEQF
TRBV20-1	TRBD2	TRBJ2-5	SARGREARETQY
TRBV29-1	NA	TRBJ2-5	SVEDIEEHTQETQY
TRBV12-3/TRBV12-4	NA	TRBJ2-1	ASSPTGTLYNEQF
TRBV5-6	TRBD1	TRBJ1-1	ASSLWGTDEAF
TRBV29-1	NA	TRBJ2-7	SVVASYEQY
TRBV12-3/TRBV12-4	NA	TRBJ2-1	ASSFSRDEQF
TRBV20-1	NA	TRBJ1-1	SARELRGRNTEAF